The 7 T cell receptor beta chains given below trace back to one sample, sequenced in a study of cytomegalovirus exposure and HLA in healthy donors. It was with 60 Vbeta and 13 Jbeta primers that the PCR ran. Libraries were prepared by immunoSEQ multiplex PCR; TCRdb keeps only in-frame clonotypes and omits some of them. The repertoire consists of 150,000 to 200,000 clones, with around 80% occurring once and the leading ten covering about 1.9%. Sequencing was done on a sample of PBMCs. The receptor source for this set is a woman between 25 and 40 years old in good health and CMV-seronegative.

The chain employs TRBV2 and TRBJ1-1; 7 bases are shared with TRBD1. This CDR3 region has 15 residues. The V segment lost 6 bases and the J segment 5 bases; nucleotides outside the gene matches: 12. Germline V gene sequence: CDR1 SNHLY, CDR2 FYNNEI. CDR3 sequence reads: CASSESAGGKTEAFF. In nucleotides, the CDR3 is TGTGCCAGCAGCGAATCAGCAGGGGGGAAGACTGAAGCTTTCTTT.

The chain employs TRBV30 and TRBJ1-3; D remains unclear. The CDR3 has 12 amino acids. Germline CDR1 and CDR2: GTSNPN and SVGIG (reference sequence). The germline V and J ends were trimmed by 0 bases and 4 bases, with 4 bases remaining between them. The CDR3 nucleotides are TGTGCCTGGAGTGTACGGGGAAACACCATATATTTT. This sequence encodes CAWSVRGNTIYF.

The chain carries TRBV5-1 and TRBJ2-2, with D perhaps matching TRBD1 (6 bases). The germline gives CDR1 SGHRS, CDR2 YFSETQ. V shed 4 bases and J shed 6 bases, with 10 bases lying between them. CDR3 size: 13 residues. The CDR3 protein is CASSAQGPGELFF. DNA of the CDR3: TGCGCCAGCAGCGCACAGGGTCCCGGGGAGCTGTTTTTT.

The CDR3 DNA sequence: TGTGCCAGCAGCTTAGTGCAGGTGCCAACCTACGAGCAGTACTTC. Protein: CASSLVQVPTYEQYF. The chain is built from TRBV7-2 and TRBJ2-7; D uncertain. CDR3 length equals 15 residues. V lost 1 base to trimming and J lost 2 bases, with 12 bases between them. CDR1 and CDR2 from the germline V gene are SGHTA and FQGNSA. Full variable domain (outside the CDR3, taken from reference TRBV7-2 and TRBJ2-7): GAGVSQSPSNKVTEKGKDVELRCDPISGHTALYWYRQSLGQGLEFLIYFQGNSAPDKSGLPSDRFSAERTGGSVSTLTIQRTQQEDSAVYLCASSLVQVPTYEQYFGPGTRLTVT.

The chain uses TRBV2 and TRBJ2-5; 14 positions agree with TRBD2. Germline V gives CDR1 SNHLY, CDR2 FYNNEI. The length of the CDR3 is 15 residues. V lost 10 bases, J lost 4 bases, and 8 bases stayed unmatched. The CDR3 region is CATSGLAGGGETQYF. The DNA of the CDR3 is TGTGCCACCTCCGGACTAGCGGGGGGAGGAGAGACCCAGTACTTC. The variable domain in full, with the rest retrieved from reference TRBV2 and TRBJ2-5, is EPEVTQTPSHQVTQMGQEVILRCVPISNHLYFYWYRQILGQKVEFLVSFYNNEISEKSEIFDDQFSVERPDGSNFTLKIRSTKLEDSAMYFCATSGLAGGGETQYFGPGTRLLVL.

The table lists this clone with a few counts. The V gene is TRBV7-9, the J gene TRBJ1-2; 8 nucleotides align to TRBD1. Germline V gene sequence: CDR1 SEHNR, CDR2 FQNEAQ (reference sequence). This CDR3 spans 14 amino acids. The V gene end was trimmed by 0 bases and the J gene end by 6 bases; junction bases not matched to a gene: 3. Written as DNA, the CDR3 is TGTGCCAGCAGCTTAGCGGTGACAGGGGATGGCTACACCTTC. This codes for CASSLAVTGDGYTF.

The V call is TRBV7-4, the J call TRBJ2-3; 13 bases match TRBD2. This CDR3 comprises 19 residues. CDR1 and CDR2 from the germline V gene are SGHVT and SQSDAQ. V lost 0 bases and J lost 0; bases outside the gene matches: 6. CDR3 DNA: TGTGCCAGCAGCTTAGCGGAGGGACTAGCGGGGCGTAGCACAGATACGCAGTATTTT. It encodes CASSLAEGLAGRSTDTQYF.